This entry lists 30 T cell receptor beta chains sequenced from one sample in a study of T-cell reconstitution after alpha-beta-depleted transplantation in children. Construction of the TCRbeta library involved unique molecular identifiers. TCRdb analysed the PCR reads with MiXCR anew, one entry per CDR3 protein. The sample has some 350,000 distinct CDR3 sequences; under 13% are singletons. The input for sequencing was PBMCs from the stem cell graft donor, taken from the stem cell graft. All receptors come from a human donor who donated a stem cell graft to a child with acute lymphoblastic leukemia.

This chain connects TRBV12-3 or TRBV12-4 to TRBJ2-2, with TRBD2 matching over 14 bases. The junction had 0 bases not matched to a gene; V was cut back by 3 bases and J by 6 bases. The CDR3 covers 15 residues. The CDR3 nucleotides are TGTGCCAGCAGTTTGACTAGCGGGAGGGCCGGGGAGCTGTTTTTT. Translation: CASSLTSGRAGELFF.

This clonotype was picked up many times. The junction does not match germline at one end; this may be a read error. The rearrangement joins TRBV5-1 to TRBJ2-7; 8 bases map to TRBD1. The CDR3 totals 13 residues. Germline CDR1 and CDR2: SGHRS and YFSETQ. In DNA, the CDR3 is TGTGCCAGCAGCTTTGGGACAGGCTACGAGCAGTACTTC. It codes for CASSFGTGYEQYF.

This clonotype has more than one count but fewer than ten. The V call is TRBV6-6, the J call TRBJ2-7; no definite D call. Looked up from germline, CDR1 is MNHNY and CDR2 is SVGAGI (reference sequence). The V end lost 2 bases, the J end lost 5 bases, and 7 bases lay between the germline ends. CDR3 length: 12 residues. The CDR3 DNA reads TGTGCCAGCAGTTACAGGGCGGACGAGCAGTACTTC. Amino acid sequence: CASSYRADEQYF.

The V gene is TRBV4-1, the J gene TRBJ2-1; D gene unclear. There are 17 residues in the CDR3. The germline V gene encodes CDR1 MGHRA and CDR2 YSYEKL. V lost 0 bases to trimming and J lost 4 bases, with 16 bases between them. The DNA of the CDR3 is TGCGCCAGCAGCCAAGAAGGTACCCCGTCCCTTTACAATGAGCAGTTCTTC. Translation: CASSQEGTPSLYNEQFF.

This clonotype has at least ten counts. DNA of the CDR3: TGTGCCAGCAGCTTGAGGGCTAACTATGGCTACACCTTC. As protein: CASSLRANYGYTF. The chain combines TRBV5-5 with TRBJ1-2; D call uncertain. The CDR3 covers 13 residues. The ends were cut back, 1 base at V and 0 bases at J, with 4 bases in the middle. Looked up from germline, CDR1 is SGHKS and CDR2 is YYEKEE (reference sequence).

This clonotype has only a few counts. The chain recombines TRBV10-3 with TRBJ2-2; D is ambiguous. CDR1 ENHRY and CDR2 SYGVKD come from the germline V gene. CDR3 size: 15 residues. V was trimmed by 8 bases and J by 2 bases, leaving 15 bases between them. CDR3: CAIGPRVSNTGELFF. For the CDR3, the DNA is TGTGCCATCGGGCCCCGGGTCTCCAACACCGGGGAGCTGTTTTTT.

The gene calls are TRBV3-1 and TRBJ2-3, with D uncertain. Trimming shortened V by 0 bases and J by 9 bases, and 10 bases separated the two germline ends. CDR3 length equals 13 residues. CDR1 is LGHDT and CDR2 is YNNKEL in the germline V gene (reference sequence). In DNA, the CDR3 is TGTGCCAGCAGCCAAGATATGGCGCGAACGCAGTATTTT. Its protein product is CASSQDMARTQYF.

This chain connects TRBV5-1 to TRBJ1-1; TRBD1 is a possible D gene (5 bases). V lost 3 bases to trimming and J lost 5 bases, with 11 bases between them. The CDR3 loop spans 13 amino acids. Germline V gene sequence: CDR1 SGHRS, CDR2 YFSETQ. The CDR3 region is CASSSGTGTEAFF. DNA of the CDR3: TGCGCCAGCAGCTCCGGGACCGGAACTGAAGCTTTCTTT.

V usage is TRBV24-1 and J usage is TRBJ2-3; D might be TRBD1 (5 bases). The CDR3 runs to 15 residues. V gave up 6 bases and J gave up 3 bases, with 15 bases separating them. The germline V gene has CDR1 KGHDR and CDR2 SFDVKD. The CDR3 DNA is TGTGCCACCAGTAAATCGGGCAGGGATACAGATACGCAGTATTTT. Residues: CATSKSGRDTDTQYF.

The genes are TRBV3-1 and TRBJ2-7, with D possibly TRBD1 on 6 matching bases. The CDR3 is made up of 14 amino acids. Trimming took off 4 bases at V and 1 base at J, with 11 bases between the two ends. CDR1 and CDR2 from the germline V gene are LGHDT and YNNKEL (reference sequence). CDR3 sequence: CASSRWGHSYEQYF. The CDR3 nucleotides read TGTGCCAGCAGCCGCTGGGGACATTCCTACGAGCAGTACTTC.

This clonotype was seen more than once but under ten times. The genes are TRBV20-1 and TRBJ2-7; TRBD1 matches 9 bases. Trimming cost V 2 bases and J 3 bases; bases outside gene matches: 8. CDR1 DFQATT and CDR2 SNEGSKA come from the germline V gene (reference sequence). CDR3 size: 15 residues. The DNA for the CDR3 is TGCAGTGCTAGACCCTACCGGGACAGGGTCTACGAGCAGTACTTC. It encodes CSARPYRDRVYEQYF.

This clonotype showed up many times. The chain's CDR3 is CASSQDRVSYEQYF. The CDR3 nucleotides are TGCGCCAGCAGCCAAGACAGGGTCTCCTACGAGCAGTACTTC. V gene TRBV4-3 combines with J gene TRBJ2-7; a possible D gene is TRBD1 (5 bases). V lost 0 bases to trimming and J lost 0 bases, with 6 bases between them. Germline V gene data show CDR1 as LGHNA and CDR2 as YSLEER. This CDR3 contains 14 residues.

The chain couples TRBV4-3 to TRBJ2-3; perhaps TRBD2 as D (5 bases). Germline V gene lookup returns CDR1 LGHNA and CDR2 YSLEER. Trimming pared 0 bases from V and 8 bases from J, leaving 12 bases between. The CDR3 spans 14 residues. In DNA form, the CDR3 reads TGCGCCAGCAGCCAAGATTCGGGGTGGAGTACGCAGTATTTT. As protein: CASSQDSGWSTQYF.

This clonotype was seen at least ten times. The rearrangement links TRBV7-8 to TRBJ1-5; 7 bases fit TRBD1. Trimming removed 2 bases from V and 2 bases from J; junction bases left unmatched: 3. CDR3 length: 15 amino acids. Germline CDR1 and CDR2: SGHVS and FQNEAQ. This CDR3 is CASSLSGQGNQPQHF. The CDR3 coding sequence is TGTGCCAGCAGCTTATCAGGACAGGGCAATCAGCCCCAGCATTTT.

This rearrangement joins TRBV4-2 to TRBJ2-2; perhaps D is TRBD1 or TRBD2 (5 bases each). The V gene's germline CDR1 is LGHNA and CDR2 YNFKEQ. V lost 3 bases and J lost 4, with 18 bases in between. This CDR3 comprises 17 residues. CDR3 residues: CASSHPLRGEGTGELFF. As DNA, the CDR3 is TGTGCCAGCAGCCATCCTCTGAGAGGGGAAGGCACCGGGGAGCTGTTTTTT.

This clonotype was seen a handful of times. This chain connects TRBV19 to TRBJ1-5; no clear D gene. Trimming pared 7 bases from V and 0 bases from J, leaving 10 bases between. The CDR3 runs 14 residues. Germline lookup yields CDR1 LNHDA and CDR2 SQIVND (reference sequence). The DNA of the CDR3 is TGTGCCAGTAACGGGCAGAGTAGCAATCAGCCCCAGCATTTT. Protein: CASNGQSSNQPQHF.

CDR3 bases: TGCAGCGTTGACCCACCGGGGGACTCCTACGAGCAGTACTTC. Translation: CSVDPPGDSYEQYF. V gene TRBV29-1 combines with J gene TRBJ2-7, with D possibly being TRBD2 (6 bases). With 3 bases removed from V and 0 bases from J, the gap between germline ends came to 12 bases. The CDR3 runs to 14 residues. CDR1 is SQVTM, CDR2 ANQGSEA, per germline.

In this sample, this clonotype turned up a few times. CDR3 protein: CASSPGQGAVNQPQHF. The CDR3 DNA sequence: TGCGCCAGCAGCCCCGGACAGGGTGCCGTCAATCAGCCCCAGCATTTT. This sequence joins TRBV4-1 and TRBJ1-5, with 8 bases that match TRBD1. This CDR3 spans 16 amino acids. Germline-derived CDR1 and CDR2 are MGHRA and YSYEKL. V lost 4 bases, J lost 3 bases, and 8 bases stayed unmatched.

This chain uses TRBV10-3 with TRBJ2-1, with D possibly TRBD2 on 5 matching bases. V was clipped by 8 bases and J by 10 bases, with 24 bases between them. This CDR3 comprises 15 residues. Germline V gene lookup returns CDR1 ENHRY and CDR2 SYGVKD. The CDR3 sequence is CAIRQQREGSREQFF. For the CDR3, the DNA is TGTGCCATCCGACAACAGAGGGAAGGTTCACGGGAGCAGTTCTTC.

The chain joins TRBV6-1 to TRBJ2-3; 7 bases agree with TRBD1. The trim removed 10 bases at V and 4 bases at J, leaving 8 bases unmatched. The germline CDR1 and CDR2 sequences are MNHNS and SASEGT. The CDR3 contains 13 residues. CDR3 loop: CANGLQGADTQYF. CDR3 DNA: TGTGCCAACGGGTTGCAGGGGGCAGATACGCAGTATTTT.

This rearrangement joins TRBV20-1 to TRBJ1-2; possibly TRBD1 for D (6 bases). Germline CDR1 is DFQATT and CDR2 is SNEGSKA (reference sequence). Trimming left V 2 bases short and J 4 bases short, with 14 bases between. The CDR3 length is 14 residues. CDR3 sequence reads: CSARRGGRSYGYTF. The CDR3, as DNA: TGCAGTGCTAGACGCGGGGGGCGATCCTATGGCTACACCTTC.

V usage is TRBV7-2 and J usage is TRBJ2-3; D call uncertain. Deletions cut 1 base from V and 5 bases from J, with 10 bases between. CDR3 length: 14 amino acids. Per germline, CDR1 SGHTA and CDR2 FQGNSA. CDR3 sequence reads: CASSLGVAGDTQYF. The CDR3 nucleotides read TGTGCCAGCAGCTTAGGGGTAGCCGGAGATACGCAGTATTTT.

This clonotype was counted a few times. This chain links TRBV29-1 with TRBJ2-1; TRBD1 matches at 7 bases. Looked up from germline, CDR1 is SQVTM and CDR2 is ANQGSEA. J lost 6 bases, V lost 7 bases, and 12 bases had no gene match. The CDR3 runs to 14 residues. CDR3 nucleotides: TGCAGCGGAAAAGTCACGGCAGGGGGCAATGAGCAGTTCTTC. Amino acids: CSGKVTAGGNEQFF.

There are a few counts of this clonotype. The chain uses TRBV6-1 and TRBJ2-5, with D possibly being TRBD1 or TRBD2 (7 bases each). Germline CDR1 and CDR2: MNHNS and SASEGT. The CDR3 consists of 15 residues. The ends were cut back, 5 bases at V and 4 bases at J, with 17 bases in the middle. The CDR3 reads CASSMLTGEGETQYF. CDR3 bases: TGTGCCAGCAGTATGCTAACAGGGGAGGGAGAGACCCAGTACTTC.

In its sample, this clonotype was seen many times. The V gene is TRBV7-3, the J gene TRBJ2-1, with 8 bases fitting TRBD1. CDR3 length equals 15 residues. The V and J ends lost 0 bases and 15 bases, in that order; junction bases with no gene match: 13. The germline V gene has CDR1 SGHTA and CDR2 FQGTGA. In DNA form, the CDR3 reads TGTGCCAGCAGCTTAACGTTAGGGGACAGGTCAAAGCCGTTCTTC. Translation gives CASSLTLGDRSKPFF.

For the CDR3, the DNA is TGCAGTGCTAGTGACCGCGGGAGCTACGAGCAGTACTTC. Protein product: CSASDRGSYEQYF. V gene TRBV20-1 combines with J gene TRBJ2-7, with TRBD2 matching over 7 bases. Germline V CDR1 and CDR2: DFQATT, SNEGSKA (reference sequence). Trimming cost V 3 bases and J 3 bases; bases outside gene matches: 5. The CDR3 consists of 13 residues.

This clonotype was seen a few times. The rearrangement uses TRBV7-2 and TRBJ2-3; D gene uncertain. With 4 bases removed from V and 3 bases from J, the gap between germline ends came to 14 bases. This CDR3 comprises 15 residues. Per germline, CDR1 SGHTA and CDR2 FQGNSA. The CDR3 loop reads CASSSSASGTDTQYF. The CDR3 nucleotides are TGTGCCAGCAGCTCGAGCGCGAGTGGTACAGATACGCAGTATTTT.

V and J are TRBV20-1 and TRBJ1-2, with D uncertain. Germline values: CDR1 DFQATT, CDR2 SNEGSKA (reference sequence). The CDR3 consists of 16 residues. V gave up 0 bases and J gave up 4 bases, with 18 bases separating them. The CDR3 reads CSARDHLRSSGYGYTF. The CDR3, as DNA: TGCAGTGCTAGAGATCATCTGCGCTCCTCTGGCTATGGCTACACCTTC.

This clonotype appeared a few times. The chain is built from TRBV20-1 and TRBJ2-7; 8 nucleotides match TRBD2. After removal of 6 bases from V and 3 bases from J, the junction contained 10 bases not matched to a gene. CDR1 and CDR2 from the germline V gene are DFQATT and SNEGSKA (reference sequence). CDR3 size: 14 residues. In DNA, the CDR3 is TGCAGTGCCCTCCAAGGCGGGAGGATCTACGAGCAGTACTTC. Translated: CSALQGGRIYEQYF.

The rearrangement uses TRBV7-9 and TRBJ2-3; D is unclear. The V end lost 5 bases, the J end lost 6 bases, and 9 bases lay between the germline ends. The CDR3 is 12 amino acids. Germline CDR1 reads SEHNR; CDR2 reads FQNEAQ (reference sequence). The CDR3 DNA is TGTGCCAGCAGCCCCAGCTTTGATACGCAGTATTTT. This encodes CASSPSFDTQYF.